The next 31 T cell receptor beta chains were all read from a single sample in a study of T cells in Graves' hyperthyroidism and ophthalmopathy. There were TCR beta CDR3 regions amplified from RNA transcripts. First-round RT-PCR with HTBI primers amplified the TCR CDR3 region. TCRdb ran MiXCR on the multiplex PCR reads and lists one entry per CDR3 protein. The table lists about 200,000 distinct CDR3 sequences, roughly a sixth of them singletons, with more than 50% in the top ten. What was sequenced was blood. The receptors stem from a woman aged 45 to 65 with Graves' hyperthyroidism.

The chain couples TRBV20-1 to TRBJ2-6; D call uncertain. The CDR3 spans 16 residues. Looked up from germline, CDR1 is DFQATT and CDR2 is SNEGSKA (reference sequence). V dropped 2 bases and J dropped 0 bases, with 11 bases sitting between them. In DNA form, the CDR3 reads TGCAGTGCTAGAAGGTTGACACCCTCTGGGGCCAACGTCCTGACTTTC. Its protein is CSARRLTPSGANVLTF.

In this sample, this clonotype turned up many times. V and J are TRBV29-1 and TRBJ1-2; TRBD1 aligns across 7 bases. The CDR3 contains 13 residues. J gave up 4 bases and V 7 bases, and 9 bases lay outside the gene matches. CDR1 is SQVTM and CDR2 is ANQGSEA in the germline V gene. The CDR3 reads CSAQGGTTYGYTF. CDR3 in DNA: TGCAGCGCCCAGGGGGGGACAACCTATGGCTACACCTTC. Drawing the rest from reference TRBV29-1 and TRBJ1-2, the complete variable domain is SAVISQKPSRDICQRGTSLTIQCQVDSQVTMMFWYRQQPGQSLTLIATANQGSEATYESGFVIDKFPISRPNLTFSTLTVSNMSPEDSSIYLCSAQGGTTYGYTFGSGTRLTVV.

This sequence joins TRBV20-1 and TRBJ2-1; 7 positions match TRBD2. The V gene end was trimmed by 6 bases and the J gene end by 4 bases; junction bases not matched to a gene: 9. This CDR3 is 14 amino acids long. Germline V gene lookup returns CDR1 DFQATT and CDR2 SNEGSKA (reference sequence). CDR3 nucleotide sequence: TGCAGTGCAAGACCGGGACTAACTTACAATGAGCAGTTCTTC. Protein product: CSARPGLTYNEQFF.

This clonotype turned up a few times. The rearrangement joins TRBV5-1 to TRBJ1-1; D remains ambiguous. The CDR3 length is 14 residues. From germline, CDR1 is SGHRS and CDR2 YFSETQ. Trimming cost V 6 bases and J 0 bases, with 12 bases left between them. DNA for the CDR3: TGCGCCAGCATTCTCGACACCGTGAACACTGAAGCTTTCTTT. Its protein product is CASILDTVNTEAFF.

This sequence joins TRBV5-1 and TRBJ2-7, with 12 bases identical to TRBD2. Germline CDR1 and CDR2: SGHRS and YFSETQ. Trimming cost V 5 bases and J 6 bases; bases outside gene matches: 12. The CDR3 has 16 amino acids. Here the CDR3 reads CASSSSGRALIGEQYF. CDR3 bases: TGCGCCAGCAGTTCTAGCGGGAGGGCCCTCATTGGCGAGCAGTACTTC.

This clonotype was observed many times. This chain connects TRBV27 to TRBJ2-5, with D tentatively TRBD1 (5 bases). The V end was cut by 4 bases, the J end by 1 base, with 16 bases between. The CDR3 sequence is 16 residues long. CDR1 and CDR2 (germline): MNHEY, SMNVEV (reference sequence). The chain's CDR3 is CASSSIYTRGQETQYF. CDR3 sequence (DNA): TGTGCCAGCAGTTCAATATACACAAGGGGCCAAGAGACCCAGTACTTC.

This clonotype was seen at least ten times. The CDR3 DNA reads as TGTGCCACCAGCAGAGATAAGGGTCAGGGCGCCGAGCAGTACTTC. It translates to CATSRDKGQGAEQYF. The J gene is TRBJ2-7, the V gene TRBV15; TRBD1 is a possible D gene (5 bases). Trimming took off 0 bases at V and 6 bases at J, with 15 bases between the two ends. Germline-derived CDR1 and CDR2 are LNHNV and YYDKDF (reference sequence). The CDR3 loop spans 15 amino acids.

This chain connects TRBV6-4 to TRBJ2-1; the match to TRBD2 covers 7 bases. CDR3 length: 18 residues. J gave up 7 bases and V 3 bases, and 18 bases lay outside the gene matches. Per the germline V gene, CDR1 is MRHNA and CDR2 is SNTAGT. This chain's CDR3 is CASSEGNPYAGEGNEQFF. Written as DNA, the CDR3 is TGTGCCAGCAGTGAAGGAAACCCCTATGCGGGAGAGGGAAATGAGCAGTTCTTC.

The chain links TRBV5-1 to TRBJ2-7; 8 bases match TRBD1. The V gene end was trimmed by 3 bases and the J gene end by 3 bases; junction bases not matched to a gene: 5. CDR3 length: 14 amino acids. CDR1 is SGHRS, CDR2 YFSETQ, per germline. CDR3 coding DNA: TGCGCCAGCAGCTCGACAGGGGTGGACTACGAGCAGTACTTC. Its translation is CASSSTGVDYEQYF.

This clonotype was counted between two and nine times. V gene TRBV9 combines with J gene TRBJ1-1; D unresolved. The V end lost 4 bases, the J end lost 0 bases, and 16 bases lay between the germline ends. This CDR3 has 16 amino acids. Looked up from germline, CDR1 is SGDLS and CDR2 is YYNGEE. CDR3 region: CASSPNSPRMNTEAFF. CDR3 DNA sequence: TGTGCCAGCAGCCCCAACTCCCCCAGGATGAACACTGAAGCTTTCTTT.

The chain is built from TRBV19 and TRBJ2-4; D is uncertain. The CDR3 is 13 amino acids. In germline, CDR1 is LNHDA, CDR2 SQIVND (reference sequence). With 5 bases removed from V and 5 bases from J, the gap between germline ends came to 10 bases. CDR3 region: CASSPRSENIQYF. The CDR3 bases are TGTGCCAGTAGTCCGCGGTCGGAAAACATTCAGTACTTC. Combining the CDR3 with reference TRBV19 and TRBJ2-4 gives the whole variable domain DGGITQSPKYLFRKEGQNVTLSCEQNLNHDAMYWYRQDPGQGLRLIYYSQIVNDFQKGDIAEGYSVSREKKESFPLTVTSAQKNPTAFYLCASSPRSENIQYFGAGTRLSVL.

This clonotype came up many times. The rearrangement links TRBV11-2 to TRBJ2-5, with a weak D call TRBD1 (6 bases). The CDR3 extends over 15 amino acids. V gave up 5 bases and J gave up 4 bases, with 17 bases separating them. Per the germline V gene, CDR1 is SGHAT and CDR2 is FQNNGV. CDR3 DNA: TGTGCCAGCAGCGCCCTAAGGACAGTACGAGAGACCCAGTACTTC. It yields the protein CASSALRTVRETQYF.

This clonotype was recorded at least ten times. CDR3 nucleotides: TGTGCCAGCAGCCCGACAGGGGTTTCCCACGAGCAGTACTTC. Its translation is CASSPTGVSHEQYF. The chain couples TRBV7-2 to TRBJ2-7; TRBD1 agrees at 8 bases. This CDR3 contains 14 residues. The J segment lost 5 bases and the V segment lost 5 bases, leaving 8 bases of the junction unmatched. Germline V gene sequence: CDR1 SGHTA, CDR2 FQGNSA.

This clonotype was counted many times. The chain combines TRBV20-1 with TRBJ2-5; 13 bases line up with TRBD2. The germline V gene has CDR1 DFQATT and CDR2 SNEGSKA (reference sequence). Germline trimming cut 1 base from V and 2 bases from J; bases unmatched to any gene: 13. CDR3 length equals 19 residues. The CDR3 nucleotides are TGCAGTGCTAGAGGGACTAGCGGGAGAAACGTCGGCACACAAGAGACCCAGTACTTC. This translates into CSARGTSGRNVGTQETQYF.

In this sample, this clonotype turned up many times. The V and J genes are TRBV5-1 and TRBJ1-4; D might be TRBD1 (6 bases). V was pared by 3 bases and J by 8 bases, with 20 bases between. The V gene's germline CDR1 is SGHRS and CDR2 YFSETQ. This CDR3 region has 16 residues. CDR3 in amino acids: CASSSQGGGVKEKLFF. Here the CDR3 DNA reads TGCGCCAGCAGCTCACAGGGTGGCGGCGTTAAAGAAAAACTGTTTTTT.

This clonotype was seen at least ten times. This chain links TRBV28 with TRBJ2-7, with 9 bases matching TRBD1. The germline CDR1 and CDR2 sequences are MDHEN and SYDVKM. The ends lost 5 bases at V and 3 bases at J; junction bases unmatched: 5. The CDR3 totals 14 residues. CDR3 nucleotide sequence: TGTGCCAGCAGTAAGCCGGGACAGGGCTACGAGCAGTACTTC. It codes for CASSKPGQGYEQYF.

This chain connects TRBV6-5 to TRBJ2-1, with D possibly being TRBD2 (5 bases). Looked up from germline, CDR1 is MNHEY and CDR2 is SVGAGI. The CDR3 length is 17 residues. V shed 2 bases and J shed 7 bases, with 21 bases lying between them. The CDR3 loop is CASSYGNPGFSTNEQFF. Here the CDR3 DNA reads TGTGCCAGCAGTTACGGCAATCCGGGATTTAGTACGAATGAGCAGTTCTTC.

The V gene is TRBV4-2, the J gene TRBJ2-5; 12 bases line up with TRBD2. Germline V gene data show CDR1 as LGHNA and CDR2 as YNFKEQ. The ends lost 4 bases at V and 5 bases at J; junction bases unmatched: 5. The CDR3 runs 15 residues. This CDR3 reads CASSPRTSGEETQYF. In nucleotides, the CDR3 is TGTGCCAGCAGCCCCAGGACTAGCGGGGAGGAGACCCAGTACTTC.

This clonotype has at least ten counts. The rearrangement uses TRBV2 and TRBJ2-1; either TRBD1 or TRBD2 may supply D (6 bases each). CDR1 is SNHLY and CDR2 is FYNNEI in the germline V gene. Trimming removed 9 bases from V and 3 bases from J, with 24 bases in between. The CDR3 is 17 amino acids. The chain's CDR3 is CARGDRGLERYYNEQFF. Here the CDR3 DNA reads TGTGCCAGGGGGGATCGGGGGCTAGAACGGTACTACAATGAGCAGTTCTTC.

In DNA form, the CDR3 reads TGTGCCATCAGTGCCGACAGGTTGGGGACCGGGGAGCTGTTTTTT. This gives the protein CAISADRLGTGELFF. The rearrangement joins TRBV10-3 to TRBJ2-2; a possible D gene is TRBD1 (6 bases). The germline CDR1 and CDR2 sequences are ENHRY and SYGVKD. The CDR3 length is 15 residues. V shed 4 bases and J shed 5 bases, with 14 bases lying between them.

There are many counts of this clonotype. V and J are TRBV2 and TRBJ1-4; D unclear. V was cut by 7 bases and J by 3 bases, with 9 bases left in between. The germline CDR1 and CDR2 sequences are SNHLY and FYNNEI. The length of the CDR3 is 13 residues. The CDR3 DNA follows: TGTGCCAGCAAATTGCAGGCTAATGAAAAACTGTTTTTT. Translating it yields CASKLQANEKLFF.

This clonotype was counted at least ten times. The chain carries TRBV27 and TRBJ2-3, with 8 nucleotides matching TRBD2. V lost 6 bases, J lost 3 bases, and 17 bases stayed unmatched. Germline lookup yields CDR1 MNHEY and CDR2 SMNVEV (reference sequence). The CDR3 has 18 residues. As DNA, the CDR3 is TGTGCCAGCAGCCCCCTAGCGGGTTATAGCTTAGGGACAGATACGCAGTATTTT. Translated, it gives CASSPLAGYSLGTDTQYF.

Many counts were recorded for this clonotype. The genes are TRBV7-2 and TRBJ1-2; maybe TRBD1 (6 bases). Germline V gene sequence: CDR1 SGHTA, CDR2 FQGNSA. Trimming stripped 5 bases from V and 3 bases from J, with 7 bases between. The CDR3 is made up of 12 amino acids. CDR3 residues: CASSRTDYGYTF. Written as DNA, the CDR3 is TGTGCCAGCAGCAGGACAGACTATGGCTACACCTTC.

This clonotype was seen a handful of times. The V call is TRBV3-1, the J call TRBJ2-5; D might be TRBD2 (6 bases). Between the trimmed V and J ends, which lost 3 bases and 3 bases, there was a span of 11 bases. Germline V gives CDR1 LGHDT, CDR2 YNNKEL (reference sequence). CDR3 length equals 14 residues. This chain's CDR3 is CASSHAGSEETQYF. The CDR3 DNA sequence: TGTGCCAGCAGCCACGCGGGGTCCGAAGAGACCCAGTACTTC.

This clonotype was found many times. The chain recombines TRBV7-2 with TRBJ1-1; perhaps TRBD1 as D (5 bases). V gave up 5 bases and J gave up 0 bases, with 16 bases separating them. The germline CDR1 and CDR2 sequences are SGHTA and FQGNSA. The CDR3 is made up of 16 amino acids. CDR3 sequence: CASSPGRVTLNTEAFF. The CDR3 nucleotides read TGTGCCAGCAGCCCAGGGAGGGTAACTCTGAACACTGAAGCTTTCTTT.

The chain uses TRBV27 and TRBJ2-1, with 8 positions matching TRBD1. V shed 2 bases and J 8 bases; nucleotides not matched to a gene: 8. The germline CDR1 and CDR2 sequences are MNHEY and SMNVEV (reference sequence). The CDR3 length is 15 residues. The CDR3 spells CASSLGQGSFDEQFF. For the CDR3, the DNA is TGTGCCAGCAGTTTAGGACAGGGAAGCTTTGATGAGCAGTTCTTC.

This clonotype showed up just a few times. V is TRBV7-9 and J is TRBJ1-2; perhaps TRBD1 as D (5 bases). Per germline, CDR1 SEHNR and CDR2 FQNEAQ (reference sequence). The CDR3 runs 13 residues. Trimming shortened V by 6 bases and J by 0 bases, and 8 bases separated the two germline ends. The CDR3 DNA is TGTGCCAGCAGACCGACAGCTAACTATGGCTACACCTTC. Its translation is CASRPTANYGYTF.

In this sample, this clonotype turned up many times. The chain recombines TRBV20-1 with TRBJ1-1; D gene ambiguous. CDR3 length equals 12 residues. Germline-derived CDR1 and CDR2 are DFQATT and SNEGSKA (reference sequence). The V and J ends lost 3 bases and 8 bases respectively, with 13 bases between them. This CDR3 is CSARWLTLEAFF. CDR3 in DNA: TGCAGTGCTAGGTGGCTCACTTTGGAAGCTTTCTTT.

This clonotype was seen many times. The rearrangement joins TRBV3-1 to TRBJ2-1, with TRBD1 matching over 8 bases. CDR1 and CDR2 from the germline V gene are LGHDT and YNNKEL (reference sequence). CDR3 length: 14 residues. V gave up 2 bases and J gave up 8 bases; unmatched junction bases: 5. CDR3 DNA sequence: TGTGCCAGCAGCCAATGGTCCAGGGGGCATGAGCAGTTCTTC. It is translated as CASSQWSRGHEQFF.

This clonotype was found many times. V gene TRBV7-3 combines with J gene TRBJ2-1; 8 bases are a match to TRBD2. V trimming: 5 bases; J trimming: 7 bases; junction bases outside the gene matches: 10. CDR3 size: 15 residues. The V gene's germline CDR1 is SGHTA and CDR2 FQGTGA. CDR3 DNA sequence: TGTGCCAGCAGCGTTAGCGGGACCGTCGGAAATGAGCAGTTCTTC. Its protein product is CASSVSGTVGNEQFF.

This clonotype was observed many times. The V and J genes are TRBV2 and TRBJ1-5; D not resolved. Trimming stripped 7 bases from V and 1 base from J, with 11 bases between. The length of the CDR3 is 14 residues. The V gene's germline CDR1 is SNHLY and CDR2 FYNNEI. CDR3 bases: TGTGCCAGCACTCAGGAATACAGCAATCAGCCCCAGCATTTT. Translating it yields CASTQEYSNQPQHF.